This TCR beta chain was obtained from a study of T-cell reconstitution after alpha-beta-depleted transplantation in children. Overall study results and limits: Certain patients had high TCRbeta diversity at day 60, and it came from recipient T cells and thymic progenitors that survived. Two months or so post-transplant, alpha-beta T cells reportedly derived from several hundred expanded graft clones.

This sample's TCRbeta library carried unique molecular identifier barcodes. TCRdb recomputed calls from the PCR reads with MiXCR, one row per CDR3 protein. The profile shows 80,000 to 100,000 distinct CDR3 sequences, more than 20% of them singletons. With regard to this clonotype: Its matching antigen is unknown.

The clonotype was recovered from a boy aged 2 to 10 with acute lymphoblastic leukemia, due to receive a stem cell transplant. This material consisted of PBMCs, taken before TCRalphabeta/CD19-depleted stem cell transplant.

The CDR3 region has the DNA TGTGCCAGCAGCGGTCCGGGACTAGCGGTGCTTTCTCTGTTCTTC. Encoded protein: CASSGPGLAVLSLFF. The chain carries TRBV7-2 and TRBJ2-1, with 11 bases matching TRBD2. V gave up 5 bases and J gave up 15 bases; unmatched junction bases: 15. The germline CDR1 and CDR2 sequences are SGHTA and FQGNSA. CDR3 size: 15 residues.